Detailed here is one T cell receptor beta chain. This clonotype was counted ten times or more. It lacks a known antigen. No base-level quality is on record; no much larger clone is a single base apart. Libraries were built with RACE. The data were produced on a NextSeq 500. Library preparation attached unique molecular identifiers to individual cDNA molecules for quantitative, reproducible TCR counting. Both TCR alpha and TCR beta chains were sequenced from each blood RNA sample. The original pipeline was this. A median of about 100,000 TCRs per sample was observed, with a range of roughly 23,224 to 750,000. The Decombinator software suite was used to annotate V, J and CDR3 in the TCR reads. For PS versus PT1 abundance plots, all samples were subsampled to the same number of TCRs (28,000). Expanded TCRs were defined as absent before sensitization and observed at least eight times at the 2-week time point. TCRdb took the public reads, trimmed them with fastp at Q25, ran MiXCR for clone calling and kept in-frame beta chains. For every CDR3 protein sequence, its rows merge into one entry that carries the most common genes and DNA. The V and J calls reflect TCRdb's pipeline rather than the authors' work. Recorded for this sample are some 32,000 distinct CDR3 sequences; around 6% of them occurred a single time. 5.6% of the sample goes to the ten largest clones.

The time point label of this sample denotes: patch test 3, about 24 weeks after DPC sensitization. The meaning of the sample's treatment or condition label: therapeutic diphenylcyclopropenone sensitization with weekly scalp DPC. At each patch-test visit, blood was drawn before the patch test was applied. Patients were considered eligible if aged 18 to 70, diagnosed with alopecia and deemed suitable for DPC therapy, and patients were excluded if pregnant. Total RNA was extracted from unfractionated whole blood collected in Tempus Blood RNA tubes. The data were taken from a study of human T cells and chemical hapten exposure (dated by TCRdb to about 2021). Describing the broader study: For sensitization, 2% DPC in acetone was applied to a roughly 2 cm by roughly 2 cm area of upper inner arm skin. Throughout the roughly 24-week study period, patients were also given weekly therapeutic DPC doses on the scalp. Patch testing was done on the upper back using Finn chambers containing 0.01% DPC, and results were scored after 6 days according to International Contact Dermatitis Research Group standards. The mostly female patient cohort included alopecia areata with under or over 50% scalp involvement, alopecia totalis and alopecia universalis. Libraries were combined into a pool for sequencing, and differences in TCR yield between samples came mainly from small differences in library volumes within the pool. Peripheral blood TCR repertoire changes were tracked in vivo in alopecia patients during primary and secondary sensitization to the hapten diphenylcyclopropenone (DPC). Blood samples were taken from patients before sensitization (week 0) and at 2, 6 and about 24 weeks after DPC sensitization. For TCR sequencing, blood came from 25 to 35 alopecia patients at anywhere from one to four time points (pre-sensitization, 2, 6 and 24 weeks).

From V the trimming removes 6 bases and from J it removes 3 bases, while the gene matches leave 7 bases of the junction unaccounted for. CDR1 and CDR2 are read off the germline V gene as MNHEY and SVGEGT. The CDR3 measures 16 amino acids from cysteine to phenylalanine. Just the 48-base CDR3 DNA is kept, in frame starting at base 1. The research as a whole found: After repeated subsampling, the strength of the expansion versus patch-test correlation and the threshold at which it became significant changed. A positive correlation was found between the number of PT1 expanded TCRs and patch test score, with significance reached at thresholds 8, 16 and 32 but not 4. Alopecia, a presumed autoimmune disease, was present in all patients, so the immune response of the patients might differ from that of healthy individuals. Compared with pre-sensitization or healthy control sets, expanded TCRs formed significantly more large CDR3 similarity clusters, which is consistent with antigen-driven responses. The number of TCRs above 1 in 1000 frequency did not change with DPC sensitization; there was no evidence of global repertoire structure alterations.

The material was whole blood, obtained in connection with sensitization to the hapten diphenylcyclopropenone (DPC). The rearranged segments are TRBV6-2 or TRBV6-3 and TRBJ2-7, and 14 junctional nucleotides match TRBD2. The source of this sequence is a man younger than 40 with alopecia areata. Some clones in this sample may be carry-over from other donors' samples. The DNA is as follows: TGTGCCAGCAGCCGGACTAGCGGGGGGAGCCTCTACGAGCAGTACTTC. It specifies CASSRTSGGSLYEQYF.